This T cell receptor (beta chain) came from a study of blood T cells in healthy people across ages. The wider study: Every two T cells gave about one barcoded beta molecule via template switching.

Sample-barcoded 5' priming and a J-beta primer mix drove a second PCR of roughly 7 to 11 cycles. A tag from a template-switch adaptor with 12 random nucleotides marked each cDNA molecule. MiXCR was run by TCRdb on the 5' RACE reads, yielding one entry per CDR3 protein. The data show some 730,000 distinct CDR3 sequences, around a fifth seen once. Of note for this clonotype: One end of the junction fails to match germline, which may point to a read error.

CDR3 length: 11 residues. In germline, CDR1 is SGHVS, CDR2 FNYEAQ. Caucasian individuals from Russia who were healthy and aged about 6 to 95 acted as donors. The rearrangement joins TRBV7-6 to TRBJ2-5; D call uncertain. The TCR was taken from a man aged 65 to 79 in good health. The sequencing input was blood. CDR3 bases: TGTGCCAGCAGCTTAGGCCGGGCCGAGGACTTC. Its protein product is CASSLGRAEDF.